The subject of this entry is one T cell receptor (beta chain). The antigen is not known. The sample originates from a study of response to subunit inactivated influenza vaccine. This CDR3 comprises 15 residues. V was trimmed by 1 base and J by 1 base, leaving 10 bases between them. TCRdb re-called the RT-PCR reads through MiXCR, storing one row per CDR3 protein. Among 400,000 to 550,000 distinct CDR3 sequences listed, roughly 23% were seen once. Study-wide results and limits: Each seasonal flu vaccination may recruit only limited new T cells, authors suggested.

V usage is TRBV12-3 or TRBV12-4 and J usage is TRBJ2-5, with D perhaps matching TRBD1 (6 bases). Source: CD4+ T cells sorted from PBMCs, taken roughly 5 days after vaccination. The sequence was obtained from a man aged 50 or older who received an inactivated influenza vaccine. DNA of the CDR3: TGTGCCAGCAGTTTAGGCAAGGGGGTCCAAGAGACCCAGTACTTC. This encodes CASSLGKGVQETQYF.